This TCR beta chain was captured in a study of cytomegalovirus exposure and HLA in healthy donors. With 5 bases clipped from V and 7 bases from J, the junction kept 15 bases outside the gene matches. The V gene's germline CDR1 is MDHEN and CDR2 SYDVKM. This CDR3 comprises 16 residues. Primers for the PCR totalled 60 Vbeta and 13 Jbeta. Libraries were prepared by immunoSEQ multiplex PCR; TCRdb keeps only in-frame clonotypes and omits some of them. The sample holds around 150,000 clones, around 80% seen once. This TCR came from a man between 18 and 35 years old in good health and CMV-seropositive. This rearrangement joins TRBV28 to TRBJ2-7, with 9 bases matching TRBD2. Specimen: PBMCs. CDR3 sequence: CASSGGPSGRLGEQYF. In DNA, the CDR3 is TGTGCCAGCAGTGGGGGGCCCAGCGGGAGGTTGGGGGAGCAGTACTTC.